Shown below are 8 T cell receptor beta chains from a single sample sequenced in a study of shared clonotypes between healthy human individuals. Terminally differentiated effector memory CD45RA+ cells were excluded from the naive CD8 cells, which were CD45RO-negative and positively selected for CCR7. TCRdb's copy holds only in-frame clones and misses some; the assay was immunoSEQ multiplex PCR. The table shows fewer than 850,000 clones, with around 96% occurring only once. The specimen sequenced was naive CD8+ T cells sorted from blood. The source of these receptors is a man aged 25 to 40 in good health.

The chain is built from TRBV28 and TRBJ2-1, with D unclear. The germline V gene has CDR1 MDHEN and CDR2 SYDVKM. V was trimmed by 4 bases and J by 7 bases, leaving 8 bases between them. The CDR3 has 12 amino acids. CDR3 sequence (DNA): TGTGCCAGCAGTTCCCCCAGAAATGAGCAGTTCTTC. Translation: CASSSPRNEQFF.

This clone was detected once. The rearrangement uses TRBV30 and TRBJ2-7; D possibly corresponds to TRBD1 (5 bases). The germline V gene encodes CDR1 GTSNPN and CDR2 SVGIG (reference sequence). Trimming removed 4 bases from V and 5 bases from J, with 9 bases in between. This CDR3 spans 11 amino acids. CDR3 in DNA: TGTGCCTGGAAGACAGTGGACGAGCAGTACTTC. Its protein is CAWKTVDEQYF.

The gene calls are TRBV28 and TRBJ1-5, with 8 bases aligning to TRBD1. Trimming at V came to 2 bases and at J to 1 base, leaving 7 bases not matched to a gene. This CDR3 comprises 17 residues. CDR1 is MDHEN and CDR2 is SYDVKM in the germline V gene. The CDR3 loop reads CASSLRQGLMSNQPQHF. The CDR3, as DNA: TGTGCCAGCAGTTTACGACAGGGGTTGATGAGCAATCAGCCCCAGCATTTT. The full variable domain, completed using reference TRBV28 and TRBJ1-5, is DVKVTQSSRYLVKRTGEKVFLECVQDMDHENMFWYRQDPGLGLRLIYFSYDVKMKEKGDIPEGYSVSREKKERFSLILESASTNQTSMYLCASSLRQGLMSNQPQHFGDGTRLSIL.

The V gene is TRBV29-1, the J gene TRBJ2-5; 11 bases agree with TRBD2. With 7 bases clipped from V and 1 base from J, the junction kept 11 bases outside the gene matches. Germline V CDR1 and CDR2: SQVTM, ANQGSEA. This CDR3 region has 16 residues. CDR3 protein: CSDPPVGTSGQETQYF. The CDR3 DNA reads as TGCAGCGACCCCCCGGTTGGGACTAGCGGCCAAGAGACCCAGTACTTC.

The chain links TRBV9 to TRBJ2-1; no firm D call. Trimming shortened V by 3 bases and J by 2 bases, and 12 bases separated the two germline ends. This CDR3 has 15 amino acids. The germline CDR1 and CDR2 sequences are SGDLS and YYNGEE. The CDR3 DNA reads TGTGCCAGCAGCGAGTCGGGCCAGCCCTACAATGAGCAGTTCTTC. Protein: CASSESGQPYNEQFF. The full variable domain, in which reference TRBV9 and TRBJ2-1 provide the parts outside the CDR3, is DSGVTQTPKHLITATGQRVTLRCSPRSGDLSVYWYQQSLDQGLQFLIQYYNGEERAKGNILERFSAQQFPDLHSELNLSSLELGDSALYFCASSESGQPYNEQFFGPGTRLTVL.

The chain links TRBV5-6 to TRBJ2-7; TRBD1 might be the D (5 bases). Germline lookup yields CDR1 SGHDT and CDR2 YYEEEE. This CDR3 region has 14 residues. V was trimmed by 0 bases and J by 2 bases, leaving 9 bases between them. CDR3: CASSLAGSPYEQYF. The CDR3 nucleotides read TGTGCCAGCAGCTTGGCAGGGTCCCCCTACGAGCAGTACTTC.

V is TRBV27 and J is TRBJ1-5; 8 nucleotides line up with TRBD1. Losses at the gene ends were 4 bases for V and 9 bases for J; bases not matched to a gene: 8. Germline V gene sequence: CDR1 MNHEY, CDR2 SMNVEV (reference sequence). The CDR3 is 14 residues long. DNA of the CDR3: TGTGCCAGCAGTTCGACAGGGGACACCCGGCCCCAGCATTTT. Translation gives CASSSTGDTRPQHF.

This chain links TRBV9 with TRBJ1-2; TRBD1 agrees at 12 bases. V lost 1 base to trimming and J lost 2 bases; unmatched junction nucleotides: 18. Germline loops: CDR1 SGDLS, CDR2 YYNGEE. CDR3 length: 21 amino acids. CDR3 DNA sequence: TGTGCCAGCAGCGTAAAAAATAGGCCCGGGACAGGGGGCGAGGAAAACTATGGCTACACCTTC. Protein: CASSVKNRPGTGGEENYGYTF.